A single sample gave rise to the 30 T cell receptor beta chains below, sequenced in a study of blood T cells in healthy people across ages. A second about 6 to 12 cycle PCR used barcoded and J-beta primers. TCRdb fed the 5' RACE reads into MiXCR, producing one record per CDR3 protein. Of approximately 1.5 million distinct CDR3 sequences listed, approximately 32% were seen once; the top ten hold around 11%. Material for sequencing was blood. The receptor source for this set is a woman aged 25 to 39 in good health.

This clonotype was seen a few times. CDR3 sequence reads: CASSWGTGYSLETQYF. CDR3 DNA: TGTGCCAGCAGTTGGGGGACAGGGTATTCGTTGGAGACCCAGTACTTC. This sequence joins TRBV27 and TRBJ2-5, with 9 bases identical to TRBD1. This CDR3 comprises 16 residues. Germline lookup yields CDR1 MNHEY and CDR2 SMNVEV (reference sequence). Trimming took 4 bases from V and 5 from J; bases not matched to a gene: 11.

The chain employs TRBV5-1 and TRBJ1-2; TRBD1 aligns across 9 bases. The CDR3 consists of 18 residues. Losses at the gene ends were 0 bases for V and 4 bases for J; bases not matched to a gene: 13. Germline V gene lookup returns CDR1 SGHRS and CDR2 YFSETQ. CDR3 loop: CASSLGDRDPVLLYGYTF. For the CDR3, the DNA is TGCGCCAGCAGCTTGGGGGACAGGGACCCTGTCCTTCTCTATGGCTACACCTTC.

Ten or more counts support this clonotype. The chain is built from TRBV20-1 and TRBJ1-2; D is possibly TRBD1 (5 bases). The germline V and J ends were trimmed by 7 bases and 2 bases, with 8 bases remaining between them. Looked up from germline, CDR1 is DFQATT and CDR2 is SNEGSKA (reference sequence). This CDR3 region has 11 residues. The CDR3 loop is CSGQGNYGYTF. The DNA for the CDR3 is TGCAGTGGCCAGGGCAACTATGGCTACACCTTC.

This clonotype was detected a few times. The chain combines TRBV6-1 with TRBJ1-2; no clear D gene. Between the trimmed V and J ends, which lost 2 bases and 4 bases, there was a span of 11 bases. Germline V gene sequence: CDR1 MNHNS, CDR2 SASEGT. The CDR3 covers 14 residues. CDR3 sequence reads: CASSEHYETYGYTF. The CDR3 coding sequence is TGTGCCAGCAGTGAACATTATGAAACCTATGGCTACACCTTC.

The V and J genes are TRBV25-1 and TRBJ2-5; 11 bases agree with TRBD1. There are 16 residues in the CDR3. The trim removed 2 bases at V and 2 bases at J, leaving 4 bases unmatched. Germline assignment: CDR1 MGHDK and CDR2 SYGVNS. The CDR3 reads CASSEGTGGFQETQYF. As DNA, the CDR3 is TGTGCCAGCAGTGAAGGGACAGGGGGATTTCAAGAGACCCAGTACTTC.

The table lists this clonotype with a few counts. This chain links TRBV5-1 with TRBJ2-1; D is possibly TRBD2 (6 bases). V lost 2 bases to trimming and J lost 8 bases, with 20 bases between them. The germline CDR1 and CDR2 sequences are SGHRS and YFSETQ. The length of the CDR3 is 16 residues. CDR3 protein: CASSFLRNQPGDEQFF. The CDR3 nucleotides are TGCGCCAGCAGCTTTCTTAGAAATCAACCGGGAGATGAGCAGTTCTTC.

The chain joins TRBV30 to TRBJ2-1; D is unclear. This CDR3 is built from 16 residues. The ends were cut back, 1 base at V and 5 bases at J, with 18 bases in the middle. Germline assignment: CDR1 GTSNPN and CDR2 SVGIG (reference sequence). The CDR3 loop is CAWSARRGNRNNEQFF. The DNA of the CDR3 is TGTGCCTGGAGTGCCCGTCGCGGTAACCGGAACAATGAGCAGTTCTTC.

This clonotype was counted once. A read error is possible here, since a much larger clone lies one base away. V gene TRBV7-2 combines with J gene TRBJ1-1; D unresolved. This CDR3 region has 13 residues. Germline V gene data show CDR1 as SGHTA and CDR2 as FQGNSA. The germline V and J ends were trimmed by 3 bases and 3 bases, with 8 bases remaining between them. CDR3 sequence (DNA): TGTGCCAGCAGCTTGACGGCCGACACTGAAGCTTTCTTT. Its translation is CASSLTADTEAFF. The variable domain in full, with the rest retrieved from reference TRBV7-2 and TRBJ1-1, is GAGVSQSPSNKVTEKGKDVELRCDPISGHTALYWYRQSLGQGLEFLIYFQGNSAPDKSGLPSDRFSAERTGGSVSTLTIQRTQQEDSAVYLCASSLTADTEAFFGQGTRLTVV.

This clonotype was seen at least ten times. This chain's CDR3 is CASSGRYEQYF. CDR3 bases: TGTGCCAGCAGCGGCAGATACGAGCAGTACTTC. This chain connects TRBV2 to TRBJ2-7; D is unclear. The V gene's germline CDR1 is SNHLY and CDR2 FYNNEI. V was shortened by 6 bases and J by 4 bases, with 7 bases between the two germline ends. The CDR3 contains 11 residues.

This chain connects TRBV3-1 to TRBJ2-5; 12 bases map to TRBD2. Germline trimming cut 0 bases from V and 5 bases from J; bases unmatched to any gene: 10. Germline V CDR1 and CDR2: LGHDT, YNNKEL (reference sequence). This CDR3 has 18 residues. The CDR3 here is CASSQDGPGLAGLETQYF. CDR3 coding DNA: TGTGCCAGCAGCCAAGATGGTCCCGGACTAGCGGGACTGGAGACCCAGTACTTC.

On this clonotype: The junction departs from germline at one end; a sequencing error may be responsible. The chain joins TRBV5-1 to TRBJ2-5; 10 bases align to TRBD2. The CDR3 extends over 15 amino acids. The V gene's germline CDR1 is SGHRS and CDR2 YFSETQ. As DNA, the CDR3 is TGTGCCAGCAGAGGAGCGGGAGGGCCGACGGAGACCCAGTACTTC. As protein: CASRGAGGPTETQYF.

V gene TRBV9 combines with J gene TRBJ2-7; D is tentatively TRBD1 or TRBD2 (5 bases each). Germline loops: CDR1 SGDLS, CDR2 YYNGEE. The germline V and J ends were trimmed by 9 bases and 1 base, with 17 bases remaining between them. The CDR3 sequence is 14 residues long. The chain's CDR3 is CANWGSPTSYEQYF. For the CDR3, the DNA is TGTGCCAACTGGGGGAGCCCTACTTCCTACGAGCAGTACTTC. The full variable domain, its missing parts supplied by reference TRBV9 and TRBJ2-7, is DSGVTQTPKHLITATGQRVTLRCSPRSGDLSVYWYQQSLDQGLQFLIQYYNGEERAKGNILERFSAQQFPDLHSELNLSSLELGDSALYFCANWGSPTSYEQYFGPGTRLTVT.

The V call is TRBV13, the J call TRBJ1-1; unclear D gene. CDR3 size: 16 residues. Trimming cost V 5 bases and J 1 base, with 17 bases left between them. The germline gives CDR1 PRHDT, CDR2 FYEKMQ (reference sequence). CDR3 nucleotides: TGTGCCAGCAGCAATATTGCCCGGGCCGGGAACACTGAAGCTTTCTTT. Translating it yields CASSNIARAGNTEAFF.

This clonotype was counted between two and nine times. The rearrangement uses TRBV20-1 and TRBJ2-7, with D perhaps matching TRBD1 (6 bases). The CDR3 sequence is 13 residues long. Germline V lookup: CDR1 DFQATT, CDR2 SNEGSKA (reference sequence). V was cut by 5 bases and J by 5 bases, with 16 bases left in between. The CDR3 sequence: CSAEQGGWDEQYF. CDR3 nucleotide sequence: TGCAGTGCTGAACAGGGCGGGTGGGACGAGCAGTACTTC.

This sequence joins TRBV19 and TRBJ2-7; tentative D call: TRBD1 (6 bases). Trimming pared 2 bases from V and 5 bases from J, leaving 10 bases between. The CDR3 length is 13 residues. Germline lookup yields CDR1 LNHDA and CDR2 SQIVND (reference sequence). In nucleotides, the CDR3 is TGTGCCAGTAGTATAATGGGGGCGAACGAGCAGTACTTC. The encoded protein is CASSIMGANEQYF.

The chain links TRBV3-1 to TRBJ2-7, with 12 bases fitting TRBD1. V shed 0 bases and J 2 bases; nucleotides not matched to a gene: 5. The V gene's germline CDR1 is LGHDT and CDR2 YNNKEL (reference sequence). CDR3 length: 17 residues. This CDR3 is CASSQDRGTGGTYEQYF. The CDR3 DNA is TGTGCCAGCAGCCAAGATCGGGGGACAGGGGGCACCTACGAGCAGTACTTC.

The V gene is TRBV10-3, the J gene TRBJ1-2; D gene uncertain. The germline CDR1 and CDR2 sequences are ENHRY and SYGVKD. V lost 4 bases and J lost 6, with 6 bases in between. CDR3 length: 11 amino acids. The CDR3 DNA sequence: TGTGCCATCAGTGGGCTGGATGGCTACACCTTC. Its protein is CAISGLDGYTF.

The chain joins TRBV21-1 to TRBJ1-5. TRBV21-1 has pseudogene status. The CDR3 has 14 amino acids. The CDR3 region is CASSKGGSNQPQHF. In DNA, the CDR3 is TGTGCCAGCAGCAAGGGAGGGAGCAATCAGCCCCAGCATTTT.

This clonotype was found once. The V gene is TRBV28, the J gene TRBJ1-2; D is uncertain. The CDR3 runs 11 residues. Trimming shortened V by 1 base and J by 7 bases, and 4 bases separated the two germline ends. CDR1 is MDHEN, CDR2 SYDVKM, per germline. As DNA, the CDR3 is TGTGCCAGCAGTTTATTTGGTGGCTACACCTTC. Its translation is CASSLFGGYTF.

The chain links TRBV12-3 or TRBV12-4 to TRBJ2-1; 7 bases align to TRBD2. V shed 5 bases, J shed 5 bases, and the junction held 3 bases outside the gene matches. The CDR3 runs 13 residues. The CDR3 loop reads CASSGLVHNEQFF. CDR3 nucleotide sequence: TGTGCCAGCAGTGGACTAGTTCACAATGAGCAGTTCTTC.

The chain joins TRBV15 to TRBJ2-1; D could derive from TRBD1 or TRBD2 (6 bases each). Deletions cut 0 bases from V and 5 bases from J, with 23 bases between. Germline V gene sequence: CDR1 LNHNV, CDR2 YYDKDF (reference sequence). This CDR3 is 19 amino acids long. The CDR3 region is CATSREGEVGRGLDNEQFF. CDR3 in DNA: TGTGCCACCAGCAGAGAGGGGGAGGTGGGCAGGGGTTTGGACAATGAGCAGTTCTTC.

Comment on this clonotype: A read error may produce the germline difference seen at one junction end. The rearrangement joins TRBV29-1 to TRBJ2-2; D may be TRBD2 (6 bases). CDR1 is SQVTM, CDR2 ANQGSEA, per germline. The length of the CDR3 is 11 residues. CDR3 coding DNA: TGCAGCGAGCGTGACACCGGGGGGCTGTTTTTT. Protein sequence: CSERDTGGLFF.

This clonotype was counted only a few times. The chain recombines TRBV18 with TRBJ2-5; D is uncertain. Germline CDR1 and CDR2: KGHSH and LQKENI. The CDR3 length is 15 residues. V was cut by 5 bases and J by 2 bases, with 15 bases left in between. The CDR3 coding sequence is TGTGCCAGCTCAACAACCCACGGCTCACAAGAGACCCAGTACTTC. Translated: CASSTTHGSQETQYF.

This clonotype was detected many times. The chain employs TRBV20-1 and TRBJ1-6, with a weak D call TRBD1 (5 bases). Trimming cost V 8 bases and J 6 bases, with 11 bases left between them. The germline gives CDR1 DFQATT, CDR2 SNEGSKA (reference sequence). The CDR3 is 12 residues long. The CDR3 here is CSSTGPNSPLHF. CDR3 coding DNA: TGCAGTTCGACGGGGCCTAATTCACCCCTCCACTTT.

The rearrangement links TRBV20-1 to TRBJ2-5, with D possibly matching TRBD2 (5 bases). The DNA end is a closer match to TRBJ2-7, so the J assignment may be wrong. The CDR3 has 14 amino acids. Germline assignment: CDR1 DFQATT and CDR2 SNEGSKA (reference sequence). The CDR3 is CSAREEREGYEQYF. The DNA of the CDR3 is TGCAGTGCTAGAGAAGAGAGGGAAGGCTACGAGCAGTACTTC.

A few counts support this clonotype. The V call is TRBV7-3, the J call TRBJ1-1; the D is unclear. CDR3 size: 13 residues. Germline V gives CDR1 SGHTA, CDR2 FQGTGA. V was cut by 5 bases and J by 4 bases, with 11 bases left in between. For the CDR3, the DNA is TGTGCCAGCAGCGTCACATACGGCACTGAAGCTTTCTTT. Translating it yields CASSVTYGTEAFF. Using reference TRBV7-3 and TRBJ1-1 for the parts outside the CDR3, the full variable domain is GAGVSQTPSNKVTEKGKYVELRCDPISGHTALYWYRQSLGQGPEFLIYFQGTGAADDSGLPNDRFFAVRPEGSVSTLKIQRTERGDSAVYLCASSVTYGTEAFFGQGTRLTVV.

This clonotype was picked up many times. The V and J genes are TRBV7-9 and TRBJ2-7; D perhaps matches TRBD1 (6 bases). From germline, CDR1 is SEHNR and CDR2 FQNEAQ (reference sequence). V was pared by 4 bases and J by 3 bases, with 10 bases between. The CDR3 spans 13 residues. CDR3 DNA: TGTGCCAGCAGCTCGACAGGTTTCTACGAGCAGTACTTC. This sequence encodes CASSSTGFYEQYF. The whole variable domain, filled in from reference TRBV7-9 and TRBJ2-7, reads DTGVSQNPRHKITKRGQNVTFRCDPISEHNRLYWYRQTLGQGPEFLTYFQNEAQLEKSRLLSDRFSAERPKGSFSTLEIQRTEQGDSAMYLCASSSTGFYEQYFGPGTRLTVT.

This clonotype was detected a few times. CDR3 coding DNA: TGTGCCATCAGTGAGCCTGGCGGCCCCGACACCGGGGAGCTGTTTTTT. Translated: CAISEPGGPDTGELFF. The rearrangement uses TRBV10-3 and TRBJ2-2; no definite D call. V was clipped by 2 bases and J by 3 bases, with 13 bases between them. Germline V gene data show CDR1 as ENHRY and CDR2 as SYGVKD. This CDR3 spans 16 amino acids.

This clonotype was detected only a few times. V and J are TRBV5-1 and TRBJ1-2; D remains unclear. The CDR3 loop spans 12 amino acids. Trimming cost V 3 bases and J 8 bases, with 11 bases left between them. Germline V lookup: CDR1 SGHRS, CDR2 YFSETQ. CDR3 sequence: CASSSSGSGYTF. CDR3 bases: TGCGCCAGCAGCTCCTCCGGGAGCGGCTACACCTTC.

This chain uses TRBV7-3 with TRBJ2-5; weak D call: TRBD2 (5 bases). V was cut by 5 bases and J by 2 bases, with 18 bases left in between. Germline CDR1 SGHTA, CDR2 FQGTGA. The CDR3 consists of 16 residues. CDR3 sequence reads: CASSPLLRAEQETQYF. The CDR3 coding sequence is TGTGCCAGCAGCCCCCTTTTGCGGGCCGAACAAGAGACCCAGTACTTC.